This is a list of T cell receptor beta chains from one sample in a study of blood T cell repertoires in COVID-19. The data were produced by immunoSEQ multiplex PCR, yet TCRdb's version contains in-frame clones alone and is incomplete. The sample carries around 94,000 clones, 80% to 95% recorded once. The sequencing input was peripheral blood. These receptors originate from a woman aged 50 to 60 with COVID-19, enrolled during active disease. The CDR3 runs from the conserved cysteine through the conserved F or W.

V: TRBV5-4
length: 17
CDR3: CASSRKRGLQTTDTQYF

V: TRBV6-5
length: 11
CDR3: CASNRGTEAFF

V: TRBV6-1
length: 15
CDR3: CASSERTGGVTEAFF

V: TRBV5-4
length: 15
CDR3: CASTPRTGVGETQYF

V: TRBV7-2
length: 14
CDR3: CASSSTRLTGELFF

V: TRBV7-9
length: 18
CDR3: CASSLRAGPSGSNEKLFF

V: TRBV6-6
length: 15
CDR3: CASRDGQGSNTEAFF

V: TRBV27
length: 16
CDR3: CASTRTSGGAIDTQYF

V: TRBV11-2
length: 16
CDR3: CASSPGRFFRGIGYTF

V: TRBV15
length: 14
CDR3: CATSRYMNTGELFF

V: TRBV27
length: 12
CDR3: CASSPDRGGYTF